These 9 T cell receptor beta chains came from one sample sequenced in a study of CD8 T cells in ankylosing spondylitis. Whole-study findings and limits: Ankylosing spondylitis blood appeared to carry a characteristic TCR beta motif of roughly eight highly homologous variants.

No antigen has been assigned to these receptors. Each CDR3 protein gets one entry after TCRdb re-called the 5' RACE reads with MiXCR. The data contain 390,000 or so distinct CDR3 sequences, about a fifth of them singletons. Sequenced sample: blood, either unsorted or a sorted T cell fraction (not recorded which). Every receptor here comes from a male donor with ankylosing spondylitis.

The gene calls are TRBV3-1 and TRBJ1-5; D is ambiguous. There are 12 residues in the CDR3. Germline V gene sequence: CDR1 LGHDT, CDR2 YNNKEL (reference sequence). V was pared by 1 base and J by 8 bases, with 6 bases between. The CDR3 nucleotides are TGTGCCAGCAGCCAAGGTGGTGAGCCCCAGCATTTT. Translated, it gives CASSQGGEPQHF.

This clonotype came up a few times. The rearrangement uses TRBV12-3 or TRBV12-4 and TRBJ2-7, with 8 positions matching TRBD2. Trimming removed 2 bases from V and 1 base from J; junction bases left unmatched: 4. The CDR3 is made up of 15 amino acids. The CDR3 coding sequence is TGTGCCAGCAGTTTATTAGCGGGGATTTCCTACGAGCAGTACTTC. It encodes CASSLLAGISYEQYF.

This chain joins TRBV30 and TRBJ2-7; D gene unclear. Looked up from germline, CDR1 is GTSNPN and CDR2 is SVGIG (reference sequence). Trimming removed 2 bases at V and 3 bases at J, with 11 bases between. The CDR3 sequence is 13 residues long. CDR3 DNA: TGTGCCTGGAGTTCCTGGTTGGGCTACGAGCAGTACTTC. The encoded protein is CAWSSWLGYEQYF.

The genes are TRBV7-8 and TRBJ2-1, with D perhaps TRBD2 (5 bases). V lost 5 bases, J lost 1 base, and 15 bases lay in between. CDR3 length: 16 amino acids. Germline loops: CDR1 SGHVS, CDR2 FQNEAQ. The CDR3 here is CASSAAGGGSYNEQFF. CDR3 sequence (DNA): TGTGCCAGCAGCGCGGCCGGAGGCGGGTCCTACAATGAGCAGTTCTTC.

The V call is TRBV7-9, the J call TRBJ2-5, with 9 nucleotides matching TRBD2. In germline, CDR1 is SEHNR, CDR2 FQNEAQ (reference sequence). CDR3 length: 15 amino acids. V trimming: 6 bases; J trimming: 3 bases; junction bases outside the gene matches: 8. CDR3 sequence reads: CASRPLGGREETQYF. CDR3 sequence (DNA): TGTGCCAGCAGACCGCTAGGCGGGAGGGAAGAGACCCAGTACTTC.

The rearrangement uses TRBV11-3 and TRBJ1-1; TRBD1 might be the D (6 bases). The ends were cut back, 5 bases at V and 0 bases at J, with 10 bases in the middle. This CDR3 is built from 14 residues. Germline V gives CDR1 SGHNT, CDR2 YENEEA. CDR3 nucleotides: TGTGCCAGCAGCGAGACAGGTATGAACACTGAAGCTTTCTTT. As protein: CASSETGMNTEAFF. The entire variable domain, with the rest obtained from reference TRBV11-3 and TRBJ1-1, is as follows: EAGVVQSPRYKIIEKKQPVAFWCNPISGHNTLYWYLQNLGQGPELLIRYENEEAVDDSQLPKDRFSAERLKGVDSTLKIQPAELGDSAVYLCASSETGMNTEAFFGQGTRLTVV.

This chain joins TRBV9 and TRBJ1-4; no reliable D call. Germline-derived CDR1 and CDR2 are SGDLS and YYNGEE. This CDR3 region has 16 residues. The germline V and J ends were trimmed by 3 bases and 0 bases, with 12 bases remaining between them. The CDR3 nucleotides are TGTGCCAGCAGCGGTGGGCCGGGAGCAACTAATGAAAAACTGTTTTTT. Translated, it gives CASSGGPGATNEKLFF.

The chain carries TRBV5-1 and TRBJ2-2; D is perhaps TRBD1 (5 bases). This CDR3 region has 13 residues. Germline CDR1 SGHRS, CDR2 YFSETQ. V lost 4 bases, J lost 6 bases, and 10 bases lay in between. CDR3 amino acids: CASSQGAPGELFF. The CDR3 DNA is TGCGCCAGCAGCCAAGGGGCCCCCGGGGAGCTGTTTTTT. The variable domain in full, with the rest retrieved from reference TRBV5-1 and TRBJ2-2, is KAGVTQTPRYLIKTRGQQVTLSCSPISGHRSVSWYQQTPGQGLQFLFEYFSETQRNKGNFPGRFSGRQFSNSRSEMNVSTLELGDSALYLCASSQGAPGELFFGEGSRLTVL.

The gene calls are TRBV4-3 and TRBJ1-2; D gene uncertain. Germline CDR1 reads LGHNA; CDR2 reads YSLEER. This CDR3 is built from 14 residues. Trimming pared 0 bases from V and 6 bases from J, leaving 11 bases between. CDR3 loop: CASSQDLWNNGYTF. The CDR3 DNA sequence: TGCGCCAGCAGCCAAGATTTATGGAATAATGGCTACACCTTC.